The present TCR beta chain was sequenced within a study of blood T cell repertoires in COVID-19. The overall study: COVID-19 samples collected from the United States, Italy and Spain covered acute and convalescent phases.

Repertoires were generated with immunoSEQ multiplex PCR, while TCRdb's copy carries only in-frame clones and drops some. The data show over 130,000 clones, roughly 85% seen once. The CDR3 runs 14 residues. V was pared by 6 bases and J by 0 bases, with 3 bases of the junction left unmatched. From germline, CDR1 is SQVTM and CDR2 ANQGSEA. V is TRBV29-1 and J is TRBJ2-1, with 9 bases that match TRBD2. The source material was peripheral blood. This TCR was recovered from a man aged 65 to 79 with acute or convalescent COVID-19. CDR3 sequence (DNA): TGCAGCGTCCTTAGCGGGAGCTCCTACAATGAGCAGTTCTTC. This encodes CSVLSGSSYNEQFF.